The entry below describes one T cell receptor beta chain. Its cognate antigen has yet to be identified. It has no much larger one-base neighbor in the sample; base qualities were not kept. Systemically healthy Caucasian individuals from Russia, some 36 in total and aged about 6 to 95 years, were included as donors. Around 10 milliliters of peripheral blood were collected from each donor into EDTA-treated Vacutainer tubes. PBMCs were isolated by Ficoll-Paque density-gradient centrifugation, with at least 6 million obtained per sample. Total RNA, at least 5 micrograms per sample, was extracted from PBMCs with Trizol reagent. For every donor, an aliquot of PBMCs went through flow cytometry to measure the percentages of naive CD45RAhigh/CD27high T cells. Compared with germline, V lacks 5 bases and J lacks 4 bases; bases without a gene match: 5. Including cysteine and phenylalanine, the CDR3 has 15 amino acids. Only the CDR3 DNA is retained, 45 bases long and in frame from the first base. The germline V gene sets CDR1 to MNHEY and CDR2 to SVGEGT.

Library generation was performed with 5' RACE. Sequencing relied on an Illumina HiSeq 2500. A second PCR of about 7 to 12 cycles was performed with a sample-barcoded 5' primer and a J-beta primer mix. A unique molecular identifier was introduced onto each TCR beta cDNA molecule by a template-switch 5' adaptor carrying 12 random nucleotides. Each sample yielded at least 2.5 million CDR3-containing paired-end reads. First-strand cDNA was synthesized from all RNA with the Mint cDNA synthesis kit, primed by a TRBC-specific oligonucleotide. Following uracil-DNA glycosylase treatment, a first 18-cycle PCR with universal primers M1SS and BC2_uni_R was performed on all cDNA. In the authors' own workflow: Each sample was normalized by randomly selecting 1 million high-quality reads, each carrying a distinct molecular identifier. Reads sharing molecular identifiers were discarded rather than binned into consensus sequences. MiTCR, set to a Q25 quality threshold and the strictest error-elimination algorithm, was used for CDR3 identification, clonotype clustering and error correction. A nonparametric unseen species model with Euler transformation was used to estimate a lower bound on total TCR beta diversity. TCRdb ran its own pipeline on the public reads, namely fastp trimming at Q25 and MiXCR clone calling, and kept in-frame beta chains. Rows are combined by CDR3 protein, so each entry shows the most common genes and DNA. For this entry, the V and J calls and clone size follow TCRdb and not the study's own pipeline. The sample profile shows over 1.5 million distinct CDR3 sequences; around 50% of them were found once. The top ten clones comprise more than 2% of the sample.

The sample is drawn from a study of blood T cells in healthy people across ages (dated by TCRdb to about 2015). The study in broad terms: In model experiments, roughly one uniquely barcoded TCR beta cDNA molecule per two T cells was captured by template switching. To avoid experimental bias, donors of different ages were spread randomly across the sequencing lanes. For two donors (one aged 18 to 29 and one aged 80 or older), the study analyzed two additional independent replicas of 1 million unique cDNA reads from the same blood draw. Age-related changes in TCR beta repertoire diversity were measured in the study by deep sequencing normalized with unique cDNA molecular identifiers. Four age groups were formed from the donors: young (average about 16 years), middle-aged (less than 40), aged (approximately 60) and long-lived (around 82). What the work shows at the level of the full study, not this receptor alone: Estimates of total diversity based on one million sequenced T cells were considered lower bounds and underestimates. As age increased, observed TCR beta diversity per million T cells dropped in a roughly linear way, and a significant reduction was already evident by age roughly 40. There was a strong correlation between observed TCR beta diversity and the percentage of naive T cells measured by flow cytometry. The long-lived group showed more naive CD4+ T cells, fewer expanded clones and increased TCR diversity than the aged group, suggesting age selection. Because profiling used bulk unsorted PBMCs, naive and antigen-experienced compartments could not be compared conclusively. Because the CMV infection status of the donors was unknown, age-related changes in expanded clonotypes may potentially have been confounded.

The chain is made from TRBV6-2 or TRBV6-3 and TRBJ2-5; TRBD2 lines up with 12 middle nucleotides. The receptor was derived from a woman aged 40 to 50 in good health. The material sequenced was blood. The nucleotide sequence reads as follows: TGTGCCAGCAGTAAACTAGCGGGGGGCACAGAGACCCAGTACTTC. This encodes CASSKLAGGTETQYF.